This is a list of T cell receptor beta chains from one sample in a study of cytomegalovirus exposure and HLA in healthy donors. Method: immunoSEQ multiplex PCR; TCRdb's copy keeps in-frame clones and lacks some. Of around 150,000 clones listed, around 60% were seen once; the top ten hold roughly 7%. The sequenced material came from PBMCs. Receptors were obtained from an older woman in good health and CMV-seropositive. Both conserved end residues are trimmed from each CDR3.

j_call	v_call	cdr3_aa
TRBJ2-1	TRBV5-1	ASSFNSGRAGNEQF
TRBJ2-3	TRBV7-6	ASSRVGLTSTDTQY
TRBJ2-3	TRBV18	ASSPRLAIRTDTQY
TRBJ2-1	TRBV4-3	ASSQDAAGDEQF
TRBJ1-4	TRBV28	ASSPLWGQGDEKLF
TRBJ1-5	TRBV28	ATPIQGTSQPQH
TRBJ2-1	TRBV28	ASSLVTGSEQF
TRBJ2-3	TRBV7-9	ASSLTTGLGTDTQY
TRBJ2-1	TRBV5-4	ASSLASTSGRINEQF
TRBJ1-3	TRBV4-3	ASSQANNLRGWSGNTIY
TRBJ1-5	TRBV5-1	ASSLGGGNQPQH
TRBJ2-1	TRBV7-2	ASRFVADEQF
TRBJ2-1	TRBV10-1	ASSDRDIDGQF
TRBJ2-3	TRBV30	AWSGETSTDTQY
TRBJ2-5	TRBV4-3	ASSNGLAGVGETQY
TRBJ2-7	TRBV5-1	ASSVQTGGDEQY
-	TRBV25-1	ASTTGVDEQY
TRBJ2-1	TRBV4-3	ASSQDSWSAGSYNEQF